The subject of this entry is one TCR beta chain. The record originates from a study of blood T cells in healthy people across ages. A second PCR, run for roughly 7 to 12 cycles, used a sample-barcoded 5' primer plus a J-beta primer mix. From the 5' RACE reads, TCRdb called clonotypes with MiXCR, one entry per CDR3 protein. This table holds 1.8 million or so distinct CDR3 sequences, 39% found once. Every sample gave at least 5 micrograms of total RNA when it was extracted. Germline CDR1 SEHNR, CDR2 FQNEAQ (reference sequence). The V gene lost 4 bases and the J gene lost 6 bases, with 16 bases spanning the gap. This CDR3 is 14 amino acids long.

V is TRBV7-9 and J is TRBJ2-7; the D is unclear. The sequence derives from a human donor in good health. The sample was blood. CDR3 in amino acids: CASSSRFESSEQYF. CDR3 DNA sequence: TGTGCCAGCAGCTCCCGTTTCGAGTCGAGCGAGCAGTACTTC.